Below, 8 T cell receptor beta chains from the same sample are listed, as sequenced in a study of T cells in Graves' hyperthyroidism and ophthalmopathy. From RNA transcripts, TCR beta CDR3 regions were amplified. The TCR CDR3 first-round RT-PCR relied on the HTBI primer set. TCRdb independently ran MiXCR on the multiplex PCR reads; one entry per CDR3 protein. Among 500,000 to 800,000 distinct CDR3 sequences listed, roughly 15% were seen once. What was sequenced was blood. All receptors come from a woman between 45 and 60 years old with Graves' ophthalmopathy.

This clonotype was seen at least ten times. In DNA form, the CDR3 reads TGTGCCAGCAGCCTAACCGGGACAGGCTTCGGGTGGTACTATGGCTACACCTTC. This encodes CASSLTGTGFGWYYGYTF. V and J are TRBV7-8 and TRBJ1-2; 8 nucleotides match TRBD1. The CDR3 is 18 amino acids. V lost 5 bases to trimming and J lost 3 bases; unmatched junction nucleotides: 17. CDR1 and CDR2 from the germline V gene are SGHVS and FQNEAQ.

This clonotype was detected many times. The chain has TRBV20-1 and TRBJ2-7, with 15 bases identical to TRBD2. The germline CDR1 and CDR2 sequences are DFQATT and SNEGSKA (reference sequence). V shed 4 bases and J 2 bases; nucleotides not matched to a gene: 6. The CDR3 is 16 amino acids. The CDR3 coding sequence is TGCAGTGCTAATCCCCGGACTAGCGGGAGGGCCTACGAGCAGTACTTC. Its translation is CSANPRTSGRAYEQYF.

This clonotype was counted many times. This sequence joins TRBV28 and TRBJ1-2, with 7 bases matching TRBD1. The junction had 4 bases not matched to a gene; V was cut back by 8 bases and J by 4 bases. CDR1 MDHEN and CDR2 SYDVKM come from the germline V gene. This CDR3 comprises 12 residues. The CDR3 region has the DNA TGTGCCAGCCGGGGACAGTTCTATGGCTACACCTTC. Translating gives CASRGQFYGYTF.

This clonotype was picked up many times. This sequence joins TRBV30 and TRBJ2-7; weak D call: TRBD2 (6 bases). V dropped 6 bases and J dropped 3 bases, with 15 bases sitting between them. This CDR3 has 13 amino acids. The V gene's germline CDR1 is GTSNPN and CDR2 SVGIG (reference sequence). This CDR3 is CACQTDGGYEQYF. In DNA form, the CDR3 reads TGTGCCTGCCAGACCGACGGGGGCTACGAGCAGTACTTC.

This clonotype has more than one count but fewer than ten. In DNA form, the CDR3 reads TGTGCCAGCAGTGACAAACACAACGGGAGGACTGAAGCTTTCTTT. Translation: CASSDKHNGRTEAFF. The gene calls are TRBV6-1 and TRBJ1-1, with D unresolved. In germline, CDR1 is MNHNS, CDR2 SASEGT. The germline V and J ends were trimmed by 3 bases and 5 bases, with 16 bases remaining between them. This CDR3 comprises 15 residues.

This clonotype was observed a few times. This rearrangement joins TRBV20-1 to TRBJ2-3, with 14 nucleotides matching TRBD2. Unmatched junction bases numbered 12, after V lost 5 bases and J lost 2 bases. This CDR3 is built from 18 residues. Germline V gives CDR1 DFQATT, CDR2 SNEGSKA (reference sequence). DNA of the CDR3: TGCAGTGCTGACGGCGGGACTAGCGGGAGTCAAAACACAGATACGCAGTATTTT. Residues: CSADGGTSGSQNTDTQYF.

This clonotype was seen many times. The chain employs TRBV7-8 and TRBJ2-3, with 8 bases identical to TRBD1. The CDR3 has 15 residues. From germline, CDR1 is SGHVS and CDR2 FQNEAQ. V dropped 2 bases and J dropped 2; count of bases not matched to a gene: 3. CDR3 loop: CASSLQGAYTDTQYF. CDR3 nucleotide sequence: TGTGCCAGCAGCTTACAGGGGGCCTACACAGATACGCAGTATTTT.

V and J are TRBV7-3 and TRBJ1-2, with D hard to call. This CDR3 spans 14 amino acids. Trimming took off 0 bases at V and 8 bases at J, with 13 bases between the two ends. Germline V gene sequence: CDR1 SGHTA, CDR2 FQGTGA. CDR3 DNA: TGTGCCAGCAGCTTAACGTCTGGGAATGGAGGCTACACCTTC. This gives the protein CASSLTSGNGGYTF.